This entry is about one T cell receptor (beta chain). Its antigen remains unidentified. Prepared TCR beta cDNA libraries contained unique molecular identifiers. Researchers reported approximately 480,000 cDNA molecules coming from roughly 1 to 10 million T cells. TCRdb fed the PCR reads into MiXCR, producing one record per CDR3 protein. This sample has some 190,000 distinct CDR3 sequences; approximately 28% occur once, and the top ten carry nearly 3.5%. The data were taken from a study of post-analysis software for immune sequencing data. Study-wide results and caveats: Higher frequency in patients than in controls was seen for roughly five TRBV segments, with TRBV5-6, TRBV5-1 and TRBV20-1 among them. F measure showed strong co-clustering of same-batch samples. Patients with multiple sclerosis recorded significantly lower normalized Chao1 diversity than controls, the study found.

Germline V CDR1 and CDR2: SGHRS, YFSETQ. The CDR3 is made up of 15 amino acids. Trimming removed 4 bases from V and 3 bases from J; junction bases left unmatched: 3. Sequences were obtained from blood. The receptor was isolated from a girl aged 2 to 17 with multiple sclerosis. V is TRBV5-1 and J is TRBJ2-5; 13 bases map to TRBD2. CDR3 sequence reads: CASSVGTSGKETQYF. CDR3 in DNA: TGCGCCAGCAGCGTGGGGACTAGCGGGAAAGAGACCCAGTACTTC.